Below, 7 T cell receptor beta chains from the same sample are listed, as sequenced in a study of Ad26.COV2.S vaccination and SARS-CoV-2 variants. Using immunoSEQ multiplex PCR, the repertoire was profiled, and TCRdb retains in-frame clones only, with some absent. The profile shows approximately 360,000 clones, 83% of them singletons. Described treatment: around 19 received Ad26.COV2.S at low or high dose, single or two shots; 5 received placebo; per-sample allocation not given. All samples were drawn on day 63, counting from the first vaccine or placebo injection. The sequencing here drew on peripheral blood, taken in a trial of Ad26.COV2.S vaccine versus placebo. All receptors come from a person aged 18-65 years who received the Ad26.COV2.S COVID-19 vaccine or a placebo.

The chain employs TRBV27 and TRBJ1-5; no clear D gene. CDR1 and CDR2 from the germline V gene are MNHEY and SMNVEV (reference sequence). Trimming shortened V by 3 bases and J by 4 bases, and 13 bases separated the two germline ends. The CDR3 contains 15 residues. In nucleotides, the CDR3 is TGTGCCAGCAGTTTGGTCGGATCCATGAATCAGCCCCAGCATTTT. Its protein product is CASSLVGSMNQPQHF.

The chain links TRBV7-3 to TRBJ1-2; the D gene is possibly TRBD1 (5 bases). V was shortened by 6 bases and J by 10 bases, with 21 bases between the two germline ends. The CDR3 is made up of 14 amino acids. Germline V gene lookup returns CDR1 SGHTA and CDR2 FQGTGA. The CDR3 here is CASRFRGARDDYTF. CDR3 DNA: TGTGCCAGCAGGTTCCGTGGGGCCCGGGATGACTACACCTTC.

The chain recombines TRBV5-8 with TRBJ2-3; possible D gene TRBD2, 6 bases. Trimming pared 4 bases from V and 1 base from J, leaving 16 bases between. Germline lookup yields CDR1 SGHTS and CDR2 YDEGEE. The length of the CDR3 is 16 residues. The CDR3 DNA follows: TGTGCCAGCAGCAGGGGACTGGTCCTGGGCACAGATACGCAGTATTTT. Translation: CASSRGLVLGTDTQYF.

DNA for the CDR3: TGCAGCGTTGGGGAAGACAGAAACATTCAGTACTTC. This translates into CSVGEDRNIQYF. V usage is TRBV29-1 and J usage is TRBJ2-4; D might be TRBD1 (5 bases). V lost 4 bases, J lost 6 bases, and 10 bases lay in between. CDR3 length: 12 residues. Germline V gene sequence: CDR1 SQVTM, CDR2 ANQGSEA.

This clone was picked up one time. Other nucleotide sequences from this sample produce the same CDR3. The chain employs TRBV6-5 and TRBJ1-1, with a tentative D call TRBD1 (5 bases). The V gene's germline CDR1 is MNHEY and CDR2 SVGAGI. Trimming left V 2 bases short and J 8 bases short, with 6 bases between. CDR3 length equals 11 residues. The CDR3 nucleotides are TGTGCCAGCAGTTACGGGGGGGAAGCTTTCTTT. Its translation: CASSYGGEAFF.

This chain joins TRBV10-3 and TRBJ2-1, with unresolved D. Germline V gene lookup returns CDR1 ENHRY and CDR2 SYGVKD. Trimming took off 2 bases at V and 0 bases at J, with 8 bases between the two ends. The CDR3 contains 15 residues. CDR3 sequence reads: CAISEGGSSYNEQFF. DNA for the CDR3: TGTGCCATCAGTGAGGGCGGTTCCTCCTACAATGAGCAGTTCTTC.

The chain carries TRBV3-1 (or the pseudogene TRBV3-2) and TRBJ2-5; D not certain. Trimming left V 4 bases short and J 3 bases short, with 9 bases between. This CDR3 contains 13 residues. The germline V gene encodes CDR1 LGHDT and CDR2 YNNKEL (reference sequence). CDR3 sequence: CASSRYGEETQYF. The DNA of the CDR3 is TGTGCCAGCAGCCGTTACGGCGAAGAGACCCAGTACTTC.